A single T cell receptor (beta chain) is shown here with its context. The source of the sample is a study of T cell changes during pregnancy in multiple sclerosis. CDR3 size: 16 residues. Trimming left V 0 bases short and J 6 bases short, with 15 bases between. CDR1 LGHNA and CDR2 YSLEER come from the germline V gene. Assay used: immunoSEQ multiplex PCR; TCRdb lists only in-frame clones, some missing. The table shows some 64,000 clones, with 90% occurring only once. Source: peripheral blood, taken in the first trimester of pregnancy. The clonotype originates from a female donor in good health, enrolled as a control in a pregnancy study. This sequence joins TRBV4-3 and TRBJ1-5, with D uncertain. CDR3: CASSQDVSDSPQPQHF. The CDR3 DNA follows: TGCGCCAGCAGCCAAGATGTTTCCGACTCACCTCAGCCCCAGCATTTT.